One and the same sample provided the 13 T cell receptor beta chains below, sequenced in a study of OX40 agonist ivuxolimab in advanced cancers. Libraries were prepared by immunoSEQ multiplex PCR; TCRdb keeps only in-frame clonotypes and omits some of them. Of tens of thousands of clones in the sample, 89% were seen once. Sequenced material: CD4+ or CD8+ T cells sorted from blood, taken in a trial of the OX40 agonist ivuxolimab. These receptors all stem from an adult with an advanced solid tumor such as melanoma, head and neck, liver or kidney cancer.

V is TRBV5-1 and J is TRBJ1-2; D remains ambiguous. CDR3 length: 13 amino acids. Per germline, CDR1 SGHRS and CDR2 YFSETQ. Trimming shortened V by 0 bases and J by 5 bases, and 8 bases separated the two germline ends. Here the CDR3 reads CASSLGQEYGYTF. The CDR3 bases are TGCGCCAGCAGCTTGGGCCAAGAATATGGCTACACCTTC. The full variable domain, completed using reference TRBV5-1 and TRBJ1-2, is KAGVTQTPRYLIKTRGQQVTLSCSPISGHRSVSWYQQTPGQGLQFLFEYFSETQRNKGNFPGRFSGRQFSNSRSEMNVSTLELGDSALYLCASSLGQEYGYTFGSGTRLTVV.

The V call is TRBV27, the J call TRBJ1-1; 10 bases are shared with TRBD1. The CDR3 is 14 amino acids. With V trimmed by 0 bases and J by 10 bases, 5 bases remained unmatched. Germline assignment: CDR1 MNHEY and CDR2 SMNVEV (reference sequence). The CDR3 coding sequence is TGTGCCAGCAGTTTATCTTGGGACAGGGGCAGAGCTTTCTTT. Its protein product is CASSLSWDRGRAFF.

The chain joins TRBV7-9 to TRBJ1-1; D is undetermined. Between the trimmed V and J ends, which lost 1 base and 7 bases, there was a span of 13 bases. CDR1 is SEHNR and CDR2 is FQNEAQ in the germline V gene (reference sequence). This CDR3 has 14 residues. The CDR3 nucleotides read TGTGCCAGCAGCTTAGATCTCGGGCCGCTTGAAGCTTTCTTT. Residues: CASSLDLGPLEAFF.

This chain uses TRBV10-2 with TRBJ2-5, with 9 bases aligning to TRBD2. The CDR3 length is 16 residues. Germline V gene lookup returns CDR1 WSHSY and CDR2 SAAADI. The V and J ends lost 2 bases and 4 bases, in that order; junction bases with no gene match: 8. Written as DNA, the CDR3 is TGCGCCAGCAGTGAGCAAGGGCGGGGGGGGAGAGAGACCCAGTACTTC. It is translated as CASSEQGRGGRETQYF.

There are a few counts of this clone. This rearrangement joins TRBV5-6 to TRBJ1-2, with D possibly being TRBD1 (6 bases). Germline V gene data show CDR1 as SGHDT and CDR2 as YYEEEE. Trimming stripped 2 bases from V and 5 bases from J, with 16 bases between. CDR3 length equals 15 residues. CDR3 sequence reads: CASSFPDRPRYGYTF. The CDR3 DNA is TGTGCCAGCAGCTTCCCGGACAGACCTAGATATGGCTACACCTTC. Full variable domain (missing parts from reference TRBV5-6 and TRBJ1-2): DAGVTQSPTHLIKTRGQQVTLRCSPKSGHDTVSWYQQALGQGPQFIFQYYEEEERQRGNFPDRFSGHQFPNYSSELNVNALLLGDSALYLCASSFPDRPRYGYTFGSGTRLTVV.

J is TRBJ2-7 and V is TRBV19; no firm D call. This CDR3 comprises 12 residues. CDR1 and CDR2 (germline): LNHDA, SQIVND (reference sequence). The V end was cut by 0 bases, the J end by 4 bases, with 4 bases between. The CDR3 reads CASSIEGYEQYF. The DNA for the CDR3 is TGTGCCAGTAGTATAGAGGGGTACGAGCAGTACTTC.

The chain has TRBV10-1 and TRBJ2-3, with 11 bases lining up with TRBD2. Germline CDR1 WNHNN, CDR2 SYGVQD (reference sequence). V was clipped by 6 bases and J by 3 bases; unmatched bases: 5. This CDR3 has 15 amino acids. The CDR3 is CASSRGTSGTDTQYF. As DNA, the CDR3 is TGCGCCAGCAGCAGAGGGACTAGCGGAACAGATACGCAGTATTTT.

The gene calls are TRBV30 and TRBJ1-5; no definite D call. CDR1 GTSNPN and CDR2 SVGIG come from the germline V gene (reference sequence). Between the trimmed V and J ends, which lost 0 bases and 5 bases, there was a span of 14 bases. This CDR3 comprises 15 residues. The CDR3 sequence: CAWSVSGERDQPQHF. The CDR3 DNA reads TGTGCCTGGAGTGTATCCGGGGAACGAGATCAGCCCCAGCATTTT.

This chain links TRBV6-1 with TRBJ1-2; TRBD1 aligns across 9 bases. The trim removed 2 bases at V and 6 bases at J, leaving 1 base unmatched. The CDR3 sequence is 13 residues long. Germline-derived CDR1 and CDR2 are MNHNS and SASEGT. The CDR3 nucleotides are TGTGCCAGCAGTGAATGGACAGGGGATGGCTACACCTTC. Translating gives CASSEWTGDGYTF.

This clone occurred once. V is TRBV7-6 and J is TRBJ2-2; 10 positions match TRBD1. The CDR3 length is 16 residues. Per germline, CDR1 SGHVS and CDR2 FNYEAQ. V dropped 2 bases and J dropped 6; count of bases not matched to a gene: 6. The CDR3 here is CASSLLSGQGAGELFF. In DNA form, the CDR3 reads TGTGCCAGCAGCTTATTATCAGGACAGGGGGCCGGGGAGCTGTTTTTT.

In DNA form, the CDR3 reads TGTGCCAGCAGCTATAGCGGGGGTAACACTGAAGCTTTCTTT. Residues: CASSYSGGNTEAFF. This chain joins TRBV7-9 and TRBJ1-1, with D maybe TRBD1 (5 bases). The CDR3 is made up of 14 amino acids. Germline CDR1 reads SEHNR; CDR2 reads FQNEAQ (reference sequence). The germline V and J ends were trimmed by 4 bases and 2 bases, with 11 bases remaining between them.

This clone was observed a single time. The chain has TRBV4-2 and TRBJ2-1, with TRBD2 identical over 10 bases. This CDR3 is 16 amino acids long. The J segment lost 3 bases and the V segment lost 3 bases, leaving 5 bases of the junction unmatched. Germline CDR1 is LGHNA and CDR2 is YNFKEQ. In nucleotides, the CDR3 is TGTGCCAGCAGCCACGATCTAGCGGGGGTCTACAATGAGCAGTTCTTC. Amino acid sequence: CASSHDLAGVYNEQFF.

The chain is built from TRBV2 and TRBJ1-3; 9 bases line up with TRBD1. V was clipped by 4 bases and J by 4 bases; unmatched bases: 5. In germline, CDR1 is SNHLY, CDR2 FYNNEI. The CDR3 has 15 amino acids. The CDR3 region has the DNA TGTGCCAGCAGTGTCTCCGGACAGGGGGGAAACACCATATATTTT. Translated: CASSVSGQGGNTIYF.